The T cell receptor (beta chain) described here comes from a study of CD8+ T cells in alopecia areata. Study conclusions and caveats: There were also resident alphabeta T cells of normal skin sequenced in scalp samples. Scalp lesions, especially in alopecia totalis/universalis, had higher clonality than normal scalp.

Germline V gene lookup returns CDR1 SGDLS and CDR2 YYNGEE. The CDR3 consists of 15 residues. After removal of 3 bases from V and 3 bases from J, the junction contained 4 bases not matched to a gene. A word on this clone: Its antigen remains unidentified.

Alopecia areata patients gave lesional scalp punch biopsies and peripheral blood samples. Both CD4+ and CD8+ T cells were separated by sorting PBMCs. Investigators isolated RNA and reverse transcribed it into cDNA to act as the sequencing template. The data were produced by immunoSEQ multiplex PCR, yet TCRdb's version contains in-frame clones alone and is incomplete. The table includes roughly 130,000 clones, approximately 58% detected once. The rearrangement uses TRBV9 and TRBJ2-1; 9 bases agree with TRBD2. This clonotype was obtained from a human donor with alopecia areata. This specimen consisted of CD4+ T cells sorted from blood, obtained at week 0. This CDR3 reads CASSDSGSRYNEQFF. The CDR3 DNA reads TGTGCCAGCAGCGATAGCGGGAGCCGCTACAATGAGCAGTTCTTC.